This T cell receptor beta chain was captured in a study of blood T cells in healthy people across ages. In germline, CDR1 is LNHNV, CDR2 YYDKDF (reference sequence). This CDR3 spans 14 amino acids. J gave up 3 bases and V 5 bases, and 4 bases lay outside the gene matches. Using a J-beta primer mix together with a sample-barcoded 5' primer, a second PCR was run for roughly 6 to 12 cycles. TCRdb re-analysed the 5' RACE reads in MiXCR, keeping a single row per CDR3 protein. Of over 700,000 distinct CDR3 sequences in the sample, just under 25% are singletons; the top ten hold 9.4%. The same data also contributed to another study, on T cells of mothers and their children.

Sample: blood. The rearrangement links TRBV15 to TRBJ2-5, with 9 bases that match TRBD2. This TCR was sampled from a boy between 5 and 17 years old in good health. The CDR3 spells CATSHRLAEETQYF. CDR3 coding DNA: TGTGCCACCAGCCACCGACTAGCGGAAGAGACCCAGTACTTC.